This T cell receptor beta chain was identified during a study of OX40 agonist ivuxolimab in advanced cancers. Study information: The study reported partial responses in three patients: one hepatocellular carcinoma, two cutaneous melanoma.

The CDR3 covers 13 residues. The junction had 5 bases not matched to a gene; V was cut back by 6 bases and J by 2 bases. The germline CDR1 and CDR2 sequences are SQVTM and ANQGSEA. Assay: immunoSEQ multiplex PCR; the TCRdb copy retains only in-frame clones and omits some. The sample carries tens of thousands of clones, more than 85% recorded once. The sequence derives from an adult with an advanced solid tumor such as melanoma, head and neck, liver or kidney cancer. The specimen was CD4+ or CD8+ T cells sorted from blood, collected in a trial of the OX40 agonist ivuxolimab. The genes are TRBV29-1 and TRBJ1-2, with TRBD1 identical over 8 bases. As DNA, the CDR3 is TGCAGCGTCTCAGGGGGCGAGAACTATGGCTACACCTTC. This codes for CSVSGGENYGYTF.